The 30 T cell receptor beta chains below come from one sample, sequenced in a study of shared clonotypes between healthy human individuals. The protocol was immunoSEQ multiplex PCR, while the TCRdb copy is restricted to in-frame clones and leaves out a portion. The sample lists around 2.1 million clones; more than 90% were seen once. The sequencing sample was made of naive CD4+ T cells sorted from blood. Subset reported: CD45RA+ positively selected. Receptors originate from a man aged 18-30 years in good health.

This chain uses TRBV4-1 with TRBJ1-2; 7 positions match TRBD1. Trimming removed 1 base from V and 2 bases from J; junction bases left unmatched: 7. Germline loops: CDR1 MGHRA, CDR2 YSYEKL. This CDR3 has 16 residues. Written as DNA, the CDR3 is TGCGCCAGCAGCCAAGGTGGGACAGAGGGGAACTATGGCTACACCTTC. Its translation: CASSQGGTEGNYGYTF.

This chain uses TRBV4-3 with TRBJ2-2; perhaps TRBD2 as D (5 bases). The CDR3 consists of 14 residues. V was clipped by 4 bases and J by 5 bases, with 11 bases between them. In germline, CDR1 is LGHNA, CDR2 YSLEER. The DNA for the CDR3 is TGCGCCAGCAGCCCCCAGAGGGAAACCGGGGAGCTGTTTTTT. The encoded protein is CASSPQRETGELFF.

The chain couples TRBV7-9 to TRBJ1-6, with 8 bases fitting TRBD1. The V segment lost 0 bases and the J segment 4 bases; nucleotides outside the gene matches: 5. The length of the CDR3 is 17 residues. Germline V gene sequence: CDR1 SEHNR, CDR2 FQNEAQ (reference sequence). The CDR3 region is CASSLADRTGYNSPLHF. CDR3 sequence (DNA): TGTGCCAGCAGCTTAGCCGACCGGACAGGGTATAATTCACCCCTCCACTTT.

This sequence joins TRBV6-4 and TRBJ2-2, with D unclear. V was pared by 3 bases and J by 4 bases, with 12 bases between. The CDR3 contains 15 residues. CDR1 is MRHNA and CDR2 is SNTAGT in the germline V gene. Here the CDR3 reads CASSEWAGSTGELFF. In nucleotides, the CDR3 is TGTGCCAGCAGTGAGTGGGCAGGTTCCACCGGGGAGCTGTTTTTT.

The CDR3 sequence is CASSLARYTDTQYF. In nucleotides, the CDR3 is TGCGCCAGCAGCTTGGCCAGGTACACAGATACGCAGTATTTT. This sequence joins TRBV5-1 and TRBJ2-3, with D unresolved. The CDR3 sequence is 14 residues long. Germline CDR1 SGHRS, CDR2 YFSETQ. Trimming took 0 bases from V and 2 from J, leaving 7 bases between them.

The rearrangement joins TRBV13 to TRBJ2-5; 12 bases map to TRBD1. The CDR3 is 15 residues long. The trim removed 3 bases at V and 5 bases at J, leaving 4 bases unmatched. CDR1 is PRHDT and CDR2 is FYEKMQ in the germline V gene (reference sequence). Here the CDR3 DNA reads TGTGCCAGCAGCTTGCCGGGACAGGGGGCTGAGACCCAGTACTTC. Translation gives CASSLPGQGAETQYF.

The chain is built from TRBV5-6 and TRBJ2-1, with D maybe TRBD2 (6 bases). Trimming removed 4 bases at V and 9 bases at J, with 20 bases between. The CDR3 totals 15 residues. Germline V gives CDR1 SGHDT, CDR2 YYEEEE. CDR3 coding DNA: TGTGCCAGCAGCACTGACACCGGTGGGAGGATTGAGCAGTTCTTC. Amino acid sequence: CASSTDTGGRIEQFF.

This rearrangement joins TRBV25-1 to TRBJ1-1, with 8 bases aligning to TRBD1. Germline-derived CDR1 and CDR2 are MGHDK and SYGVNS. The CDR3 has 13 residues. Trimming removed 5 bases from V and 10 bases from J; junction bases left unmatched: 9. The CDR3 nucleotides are TGTGCCAGCAGTAGATCAGGGGGCCGGGGAGCTTTCTTT. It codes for CASSRSGGRGAFF.

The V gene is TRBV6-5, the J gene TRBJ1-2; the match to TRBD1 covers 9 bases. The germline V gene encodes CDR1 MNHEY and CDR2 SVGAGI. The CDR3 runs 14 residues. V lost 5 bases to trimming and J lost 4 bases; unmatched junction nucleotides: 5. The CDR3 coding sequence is TGTGCCAGCAGTCGGACAGGGGAAAGCTATGGCTACACCTTC. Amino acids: CASSRTGESYGYTF.

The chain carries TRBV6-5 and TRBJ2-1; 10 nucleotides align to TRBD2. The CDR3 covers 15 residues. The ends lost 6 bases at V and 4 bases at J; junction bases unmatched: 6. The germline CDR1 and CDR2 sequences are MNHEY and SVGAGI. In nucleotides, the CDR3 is TGTGCCAGCAGAGAGCAACTAGCGGGGTACAATGAGCAGTTCTTC. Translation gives CASREQLAGYNEQFF.

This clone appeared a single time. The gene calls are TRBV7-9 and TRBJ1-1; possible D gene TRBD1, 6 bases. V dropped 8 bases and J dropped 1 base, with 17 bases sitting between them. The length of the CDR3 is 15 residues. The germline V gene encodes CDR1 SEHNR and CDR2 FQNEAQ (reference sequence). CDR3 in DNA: TGTGCCAGCGACCGTTCGGGGGCGCAGAACACTGAAGCTTTCTTT. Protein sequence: CASDRSGAQNTEAFF.

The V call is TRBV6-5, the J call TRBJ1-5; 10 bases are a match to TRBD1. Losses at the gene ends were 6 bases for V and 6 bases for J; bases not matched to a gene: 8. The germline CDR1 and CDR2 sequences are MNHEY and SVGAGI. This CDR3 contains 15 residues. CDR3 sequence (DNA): TGTGCCAGCAGCAGACAGGGGGCGAATGGTCAGCCCCAGCATTTT. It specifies CASSRQGANGQPQHF.

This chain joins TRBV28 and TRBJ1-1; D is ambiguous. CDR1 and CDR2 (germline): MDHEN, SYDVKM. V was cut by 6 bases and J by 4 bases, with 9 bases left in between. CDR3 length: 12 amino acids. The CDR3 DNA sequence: TGTGCCAGCAGGCAGGTCCCCACTGAAGCTTTCTTT. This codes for CASRQVPTEAFF. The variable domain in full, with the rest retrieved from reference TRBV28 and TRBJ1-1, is DVKVTQSSRYLVKRTGEKVFLECVQDMDHENMFWYRQDPGLGLRLIYFSYDVKMKEKGDIPEGYSVSREKKERFSLILESASTNQTSMYLCASRQVPTEAFFGQGTRLTVV.

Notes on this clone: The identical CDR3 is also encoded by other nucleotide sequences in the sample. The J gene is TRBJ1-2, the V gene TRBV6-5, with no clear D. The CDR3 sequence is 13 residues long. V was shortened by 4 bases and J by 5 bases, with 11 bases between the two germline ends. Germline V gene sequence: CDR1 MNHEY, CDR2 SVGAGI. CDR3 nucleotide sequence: TGTGCCAGCAGTTCCGGCCGGGATTATGGCTACACCTTC. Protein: CASSSGRDYGYTF.

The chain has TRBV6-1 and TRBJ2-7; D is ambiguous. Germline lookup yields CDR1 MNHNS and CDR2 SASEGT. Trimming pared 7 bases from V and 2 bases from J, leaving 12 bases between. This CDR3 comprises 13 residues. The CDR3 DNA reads TGTGCCAGCATAGTCAGCCCGCCCTACGAGCAGTACTTC. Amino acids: CASIVSPPYEQYF.

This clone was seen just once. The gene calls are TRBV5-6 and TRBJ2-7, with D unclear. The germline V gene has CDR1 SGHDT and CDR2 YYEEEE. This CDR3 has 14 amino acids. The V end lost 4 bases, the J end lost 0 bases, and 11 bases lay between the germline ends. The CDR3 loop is CASSRLPGSYEQYF. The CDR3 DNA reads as TGTGCCAGCAGCCGCCTACCTGGCTCCTACGAGCAGTACTTC.

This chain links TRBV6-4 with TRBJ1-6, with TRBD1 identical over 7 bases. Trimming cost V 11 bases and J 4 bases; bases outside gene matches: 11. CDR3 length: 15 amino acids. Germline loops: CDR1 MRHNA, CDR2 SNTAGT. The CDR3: CAPRPGTEYNSPLHF. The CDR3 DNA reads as TGTGCCCCCCGCCCTGGGACAGAGTATAATTCACCCCTCCACTTT.

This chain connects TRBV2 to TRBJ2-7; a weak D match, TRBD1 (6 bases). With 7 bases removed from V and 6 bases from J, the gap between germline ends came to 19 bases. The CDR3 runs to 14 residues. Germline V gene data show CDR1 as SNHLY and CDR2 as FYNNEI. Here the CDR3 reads CASTQQGITGEQYF. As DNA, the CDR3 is TGTGCCAGCACCCAACAGGGTATAACGGGCGAGCAGTACTTC.

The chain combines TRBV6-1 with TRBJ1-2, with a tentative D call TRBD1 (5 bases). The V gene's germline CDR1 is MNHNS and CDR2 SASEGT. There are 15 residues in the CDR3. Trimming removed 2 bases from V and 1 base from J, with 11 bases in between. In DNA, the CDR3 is TGTGCCAGCAGTGAACAGGGTTTCTTTAACTATGGCTACACCTTC. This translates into CASSEQGFFNYGYTF.

The CDR3 spells CAISFGQATDTQYF. CDR3 sequence (DNA): TGTGCCATCAGTTTCGGACAGGCCACAGATACGCAGTATTTT. The gene calls are TRBV10-3 and TRBJ2-3; 7 bases are a match to TRBD1. The CDR3 spans 14 residues. V was clipped by 5 bases and J by 2 bases; unmatched bases: 4. The germline CDR1 and CDR2 sequences are ENHRY and SYGVKD.

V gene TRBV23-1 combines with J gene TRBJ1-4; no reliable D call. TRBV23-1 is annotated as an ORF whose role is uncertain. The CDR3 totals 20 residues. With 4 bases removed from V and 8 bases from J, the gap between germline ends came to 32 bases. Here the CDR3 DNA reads TGCGCCAGCAGTCGTATCCCGTTGGGTGGGGAGAAAGCGGGAATCGAAAAACTGTTTTTT. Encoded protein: CASSRIPLGGEKAGIEKLFF.

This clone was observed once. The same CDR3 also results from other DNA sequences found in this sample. Written as DNA, the CDR3 is TGCGCCAGCAGCTTGGTCGGGAACACCGGGGAGCTGTTTTTT. It yields the protein CASSLVGNTGELFF. The chain joins TRBV5-1 to TRBJ2-2; D unclear. The CDR3 runs 14 residues. V was clipped by 0 bases and J by 1 base, with 4 bases between them. CDR1 and CDR2 (germline): SGHRS, YFSETQ.

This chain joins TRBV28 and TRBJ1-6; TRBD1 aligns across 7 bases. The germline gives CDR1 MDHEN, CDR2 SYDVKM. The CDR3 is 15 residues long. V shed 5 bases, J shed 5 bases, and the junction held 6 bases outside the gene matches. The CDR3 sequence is CASSPKTGNNSPLHF. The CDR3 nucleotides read TGTGCCAGCAGTCCTAAGACAGGGAATAATTCACCCCTCCACTTT.

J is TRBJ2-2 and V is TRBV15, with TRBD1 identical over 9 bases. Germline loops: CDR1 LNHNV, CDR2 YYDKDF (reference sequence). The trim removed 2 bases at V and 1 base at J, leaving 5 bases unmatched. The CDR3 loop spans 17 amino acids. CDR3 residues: CATSRRPGQGNTGELFF. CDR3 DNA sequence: TGTGCCACCAGCAGAAGACCGGGACAGGGGAACACCGGGGAGCTGTTTTTT.

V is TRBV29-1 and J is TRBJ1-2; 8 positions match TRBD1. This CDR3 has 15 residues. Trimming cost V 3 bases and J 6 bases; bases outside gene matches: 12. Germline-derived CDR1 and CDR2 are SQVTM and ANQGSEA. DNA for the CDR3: TGCAGCGTTGATCAGTTTAGTCAGGGGGCGAATGGCTACACCTTC. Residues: CSVDQFSQGANGYTF.

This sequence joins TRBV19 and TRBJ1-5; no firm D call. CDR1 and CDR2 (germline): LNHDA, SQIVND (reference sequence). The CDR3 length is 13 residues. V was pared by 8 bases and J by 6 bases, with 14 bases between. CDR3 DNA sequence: TGTGCCAGTTCGGCAGTGTCGAGTCAGCCCCAGCATTTT. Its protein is CASSAVSSQPQHF.

The CDR3 protein is CASSSGGTVSYTF. The CDR3 region has the DNA TGTGCCAGCAGTTCAGGAGGCACGGTTTCCTACACCTTC. The rearrangement links TRBV2 to TRBJ1-2; no reliable D call. V gave up 5 bases and J gave up 10 bases, with 17 bases separating them. CDR3 length equals 13 residues. From germline, CDR1 is SNHLY and CDR2 FYNNEI.

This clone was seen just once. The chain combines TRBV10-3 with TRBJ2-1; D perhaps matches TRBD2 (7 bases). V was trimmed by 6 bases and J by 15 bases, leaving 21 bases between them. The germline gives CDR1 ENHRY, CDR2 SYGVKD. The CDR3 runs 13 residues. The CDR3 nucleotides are TGTGCCATCAGGCAGCTAGGGGGGGAAGGTTTGTTCTTC. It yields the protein CAIRQLGGEGLFF.

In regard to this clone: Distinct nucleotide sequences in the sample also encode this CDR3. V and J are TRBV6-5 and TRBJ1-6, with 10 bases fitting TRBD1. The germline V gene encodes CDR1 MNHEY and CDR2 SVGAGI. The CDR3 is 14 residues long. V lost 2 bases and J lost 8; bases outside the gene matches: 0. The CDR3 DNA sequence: TGTGCCAGCAGTTACGGGACAGGGGATTCACCCCTCCACTTT. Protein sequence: CASSYGTGDSPLHF.

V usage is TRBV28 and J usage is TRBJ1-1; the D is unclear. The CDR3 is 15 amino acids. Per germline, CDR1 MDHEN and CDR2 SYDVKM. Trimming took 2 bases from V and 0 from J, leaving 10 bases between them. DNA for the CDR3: TGTGCCAGCAGTTTAAGCGGGCAGATGAACACTGAAGCTTTCTTT. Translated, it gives CASSLSGQMNTEAFF.